This TCR beta chain appears in the sequencing data of a study of T cell changes during pregnancy in multiple sclerosis. Germline values: CDR1 SGHTA, CDR2 FQGNSA. This CDR3 is 16 amino acids long. V was cut by 7 bases and J by 7 bases, with 20 bases left in between. Assay used: immunoSEQ multiplex PCR; TCRdb lists only in-frame clones, some missing. The data hold tens of thousands of clones, with roughly nine tenths observed a single time. The gene calls are TRBV7-2 and TRBJ1-6; D remains unclear. Specimen: peripheral blood, collected in the first trimester of pregnancy. The clonotype originates from a female donor in good health, enrolled as a control in a pregnancy study. CDR3 in amino acids: CASTREGAFLNSPLHF. DNA for the CDR3: TGTGCCAGCACCCGTGAGGGCGCATTCTTAAATTCACCCCTCCACTTT.